Below, 25 T cell receptor beta chains from the same sample are listed, as sequenced in a study of T cells in Graves' hyperthyroidism and ophthalmopathy. The TCR beta CDR3 regions underwent amplification using RNA transcripts as the source. With the HTBI primer set, the TCR CDR3 went through a first round of RT-PCR. TCRdb independently ran MiXCR on the multiplex PCR reads; one entry per CDR3 protein. The sample lists 550,000 to 650,000 distinct CDR3 sequences, around 13% seen once, with 14% in the top ten. Sequenced sample: blood. The receptor source for this set is a woman in her thirties or forties with Graves' hyperthyroidism.

This clonotype was counted many times. This chain uses TRBV6-1 with TRBJ1-6, with 8 nucleotides matching TRBD1. V gave up 8 bases and J gave up 7 bases; unmatched junction bases: 7. This CDR3 comprises 14 residues. CDR1 MNHNS and CDR2 SASEGT come from the germline V gene. The CDR3 region is CASGQGAGNSPLHF. CDR3 coding DNA: TGTGCCAGCGGACAGGGTGCGGGAAATTCACCCCTCCACTTT.

Many counts were recorded for this clonotype. The chain carries TRBV5-5 and TRBJ2-3, with a weak D call TRBD1 (7 bases). The CDR3 is made up of 18 amino acids. CDR1 and CDR2 (germline): SGHKS, YYEKEE (reference sequence). Between the trimmed V and J ends, which lost 3 bases and 2 bases, there was a span of 22 bases. The CDR3 bases are TGTGCCAGCAGCTCCCCGGGGCGGGACAGAGTCGACACAGATACGCAGTATTTT. It is translated as CASSSPGRDRVDTDTQYF.

Regarding this clonotype: Given a much more abundant clone one base away, this may be a read error. The rearrangement links TRBV2 to TRBJ1-1; no clear D. In germline, CDR1 is SNHLY, CDR2 FYNNEI. This CDR3 comprises 13 residues. CDR3 protein: CASNTEGSTEALF. CDR3 sequence (DNA): TGTGCCAGCAACACGGAGGGTAGCACTGAAGCTCTCTTT.

Many counts were recorded for this clonotype. The genes are TRBV6-1 and TRBJ1-1; D not resolved. Germline lookup yields CDR1 MNHNS and CDR2 SASEGT. The CDR3 is 13 amino acids. Trimming shortened V by 4 bases and J by 3 bases, and 9 bases separated the two germline ends. The CDR3 reads CASSGLADTEAFF. CDR3 nucleotides: TGTGCCAGCAGTGGGTTGGCGGACACTGAAGCTTTCTTT.

The table lists this clonotype with a few counts. The CDR3 here is CASSETQGEQYF. The CDR3 region has the DNA TGTGCCAGCAGTGAAACACAGGGGGAGCAGTACTTC. The J gene is TRBJ2-7, the V gene TRBV6-1; TRBD1 matches at 7 bases. Germline CDR1 reads MNHNS; CDR2 reads SASEGT. The CDR3 extends over 12 amino acids. The V segment lost 2 bases and the J segment 7 bases; nucleotides outside the gene matches: 2.

Points on this clonotype: The germline gene is not matched at one end of the junction; a read error may be the cause. The gene calls are TRBV2 and TRBJ2-7; no clear D gene. The CDR3 has 14 residues. Looked up from germline, CDR1 is SNHLY and CDR2 is FYNNEI. The CDR3 bases are TGCGCCAGCAGCATAACGGGTACCCACTACGAGCAGTACTTC. Protein product: CASSITGTHYEQYF.

This clonotype occurred many times. The J gene is TRBJ2-7, the V gene TRBV18; the D gene is possibly TRBD1 (6 bases). The CDR3 consists of 14 residues. Germline V gene sequence: CDR1 KGHSH, CDR2 LQKENI. V was pared by 0 bases and J by 7 bases, with 13 bases between. In DNA, the CDR3 is TGTGCCAGCTCACCACCGGTCAGGGGACAAGAGCAGTACTTC. It yields the protein CASSPPVRGQEQYF.

This clonotype came up a few times. The CDR3 DNA follows: TGTGCCAGCAGTTTTACTAGCGGAAACTACGAGCAGTACTTC. Protein sequence: CASSFTSGNYEQYF. The chain combines TRBV12-3 or TRBV12-4 with TRBJ2-7; 8 positions match TRBD2. V shed 3 bases and J 3 bases; nucleotides not matched to a gene: 4. The CDR3 spans 14 residues.

A word on this clonotype: A junction end diverges from the germline sequence, so it may reflect a read error. The J gene is TRBJ2-6, the V gene TRBV12-3 or TRBV12-4; 7 bases fit TRBD1. CDR3 length: 15 residues. The CDR3: CVSSPQGAGANVLTF. Here the CDR3 DNA reads TGTGTCAGCAGTCCCCAGGGGGCTGGGGCCAACGTCCTGACTTTC.

This clonotype came up many times. The chain couples TRBV28 to TRBJ1-4, with D possibly TRBD1 on 5 matching bases. Germline loops: CDR1 MDHEN, CDR2 SYDVKM. There are 14 residues in the CDR3. Between the trimmed V and J ends, which lost 5 bases and 4 bases, there was a span of 11 bases. In DNA, the CDR3 is TGTGCCAGCAGTGACAGTGGGAGTAATGAAAAACTGTTTTTT. It encodes CASSDSGSNEKLFF.

This clonotype showed up many times. The chain recombines TRBV6-8 with TRBJ2-2; D unclear. Trimming shortened V by 0 bases and J by 1 base, and 12 bases separated the two germline ends. There are 17 residues in the CDR3. Germline lookup yields CDR1 MNHGY and CDR2 SAAAGT. Here the CDR3 reads CASSYSRCTGNTGELFF. The CDR3 coding sequence is TGTGCCAGCAGTTACTCGAGATGCACGGGGAACACCGGGGAGCTGTTTTTT.

In this sample, this clonotype turned up many times. The chain uses TRBV20-1 and TRBJ2-5, with 7 nucleotides matching TRBD2. The CDR3 has 15 amino acids. Germline trimming cut 3 bases from V and 0 bases from J; bases unmatched to any gene: 7. Germline V CDR1 and CDR2: DFQATT, SNEGSKA (reference sequence). The CDR3 DNA is TGCAGTGCTAGGGAAAGCGGGGCGTACCAAGAGACCCAGTACTTC. Translating it yields CSARESGAYQETQYF.

This chain links TRBV6-1 with TRBJ2-2; D not certain. The CDR3 length is 12 residues. The germline gives CDR1 MNHNS, CDR2 SASEGT. V dropped 7 bases and J dropped 6 bases, with 9 bases sitting between them. The CDR3 DNA is TGTGCCAGCATAAGCTCGTCCGGGGAGCTGTTTTTT. Amino acid sequence: CASISSSGELFF.

This clonotype was recorded many times. This chain uses TRBV2 with TRBJ2-5; D call uncertain. The germline CDR1 and CDR2 sequences are SNHLY and FYNNEI. Trimming took off 3 bases at V and 2 bases at J, with 7 bases between the two ends. The CDR3 has 13 residues. Written as DNA, the CDR3 is TGTGCCAGCAGTGAGGGCTTACAAGAGACCCAGTACTTC. Amino acids: CASSEGLQETQYF.

The chain is built from TRBV19 and TRBJ2-3; D assignment may be TRBD1 or TRBD2 (5 bases each). V was pared by 6 bases and J by 3 bases, with 19 bases between. Germline V gene lookup returns CDR1 LNHDA and CDR2 SQIVND (reference sequence). CDR3 size: 16 residues. The DNA of the CDR3 is TGTGCCAGTAGCCAATGGGACCCTACCTATACAGATACGCAGTATTTT. It codes for CASSQWDPTYTDTQYF.

This clonotype was recorded many times. The chain couples TRBV7-8 to TRBJ2-3, with a weak D call TRBD2 (6 bases). Trimming pared 8 bases from V and 5 bases from J, leaving 20 bases between. The CDR3 extends over 15 amino acids. Germline V gene data show CDR1 as SGHVS and CDR2 as FQNEAQ. The DNA of the CDR3 is TGTGCCAGCCCATTAGGGGCAGGGAGGATAGATACGCAGTATTTT. It specifies CASPLGAGRIDTQYF.

This clonotype came up many times. The chain uses TRBV27 and TRBJ2-5; 11 bases align to TRBD1. Trimming removed 4 bases from V and 2 bases from J; junction bases left unmatched: 6. CDR3 length: 16 residues. Germline CDR1 and CDR2: MNHEY and SMNVEV (reference sequence). The CDR3 bases are TGTGCCAGCAGTTCCATCGGACAGGGGGCACAAGAGACCCAGTACTTC. Encoded protein: CASSSIGQGAQETQYF.

The chain carries TRBV30 and TRBJ2-2; a weak D match, TRBD1 (5 bases). The germline V gene encodes CDR1 GTSNPN and CDR2 SVGIG (reference sequence). The length of the CDR3 is 14 residues. V was cut by 0 bases and J by 4 bases, with 9 bases left in between. CDR3 sequence reads: CAWSVRDRTGELFF. The CDR3 nucleotides read TGTGCCTGGAGTGTCAGGGATCGCACCGGGGAGCTGTTTTTT.

The rearrangement joins TRBV29-1 to TRBJ1-1; the match to TRBD1 covers 9 bases. Germline-derived CDR1 and CDR2 are SQVTM and ANQGSEA. The CDR3 loop spans 15 amino acids. The CDR3 DNA sequence: TGCAACTCGGAAAATATAGACAGGGGGAAAGTAGGGGCTTTCTTT. Translation: CNSENIDRGKVGAFF.

This clonotype showed up many times. The rearrangement uses TRBV18 and TRBJ1-1; D is uncertain. Per the germline V gene, CDR1 is KGHSH and CDR2 is LQKENI. The CDR3 sequence is 13 residues long. V lost 3 bases and J 5 bases, leaving 10 bases between the germline ends. DNA of the CDR3: TGTGCCAGCTCACCCGGGTCGGGGACTGAAGCTTTCTTT. Protein: CASSPGSGTEAFF.

This chain connects TRBV6-2 or TRBV6-3 to TRBJ2-2; no reliable D call. CDR1 and CDR2 from the germline V gene are MNHEY and SVGEGT. V was shortened by 3 bases and J by 0 bases, with 17 bases between the two germline ends. This CDR3 is built from 18 residues. In DNA, the CDR3 is TGTGCCAGCAGTTATGTAGTTCTAACGGGTGCGAACACCGGGGAGCTGTTTTTT. It codes for CASSYVVLTGANTGELFF.

The chain is built from TRBV18 and TRBJ1-6; D is unresolved. CDR1 is KGHSH and CDR2 is LQKENI in the germline V gene. The CDR3 is 16 residues long. V dropped 3 bases and J dropped 9 bases, with 18 bases sitting between them. CDR3 nucleotides: TGTGCCAGCTCACCTGTGGTGGAGGGAACAAGTTCACCCCTCCACTTT. Translating gives CASSPVVEGTSSPLHF.

In this sample, this clonotype turned up many times. The chain is built from TRBV14 and TRBJ2-3, with D possibly being TRBD2 (5 bases). V shed 1 base and J shed 2 bases, with 10 bases lying between them. Per germline, CDR1 SGHDN and CDR2 FVKESK. This CDR3 has 15 amino acids. Here the CDR3 DNA reads TGTGCCAGCAGCCAAGCCCTAGCAATCACAGATACGCAGTATTTT. Its protein is CASSQALAITDTQYF.

This clonotype was picked up many times. The chain joins TRBV5-1 to TRBJ2-7; 7 positions match TRBD2. Trimming removed 4 bases from V and 0 bases from J; junction bases left unmatched: 4. The CDR3 runs to 14 residues. The germline gives CDR1 SGHRS, CDR2 YFSETQ. The CDR3 DNA reads TGCGCCAGCAGCAGAGCGGGAAGCTCCTACGAGCAGTACTTC. It specifies CASSRAGSSYEQYF.

With regard to this clonotype: A single base separates this from a much larger clone, so it may be a read error. The J gene is TRBJ1-2, the V gene TRBV28, with a possible D match to TRBD1 (6 bases). The CDR3 contains 13 residues. CDR1 is MDHEN, CDR2 SYDVKM, per germline. The CDR3, as DNA: TGTGCCAGCAGCTCACAGGGAAGGTATGTCTACACCTTC. Residues: CASSSQGRYVYTF.